This note documents a single T cell receptor beta chain sequence. Its antigen is undetermined. Time point noted: patch test 1, 2 weeks after DPC sensitization. The treatment here: therapeutic diphenylcyclopropenone sensitization with weekly scalp DPC. This sample is drawn from a study of human T cells and chemical hapten exposure. At the level of the study: Application of 0.01% DPC to the upper back was done by patch test, with a reading at 6 days. Study findings and constraints: Unchanged with DPC sensitization were TCRs above 1 in 1000 frequency.

From the RACE reads, TCRdb called clonotypes with MiXCR, one entry per CDR3 protein. The profile shows 90,000 or so distinct CDR3 sequences, roughly 10% of them singletons. The CDR3 length is 15 residues. Germline CDR1 is MDHEN and CDR2 is SYDVKM. V lost 5 bases, J lost 6 bases, and 18 bases lay in between. This sequence originates from a man aged 40-49 years with alopecia areata. Some clones in this sample may be carry-over from other donors' samples. This rearrangement joins TRBV28 to TRBJ2-3, with TRBD2 as a possible D gene (5 bases). Specimen: whole blood, collected in connection with sensitization to the hapten diphenylcyclopropenone (DPC). The CDR3 nucleotides read TGTGCCAGCAGTCCCTATTGGGTCGGGATGGATACGCAGTATTTT. The encoded protein is CASSPYWVGMDTQYF.